This TCR beta chain was found in a study of long-term antiretroviral therapy in people with HIV. The wider study: The earliest samples predate the 2015 immediate-ART recommendation by about a decade. Regarding the study as a whole: ART adherence, viral resistance and therapy changes went unrecorded.

It was version v3.0 of the immunoSEQ assay that was run at survey level. The data were produced by immunoSEQ multiplex PCR, yet TCRdb's version contains in-frame clones alone and is incomplete. The sample holds tens of thousands of clones, about 79% seen once. As to this clone: Its target is not known.

This CDR3 has 15 amino acids. Per germline, CDR1 SNHLY and CDR2 FYNNEI. V was clipped by 6 bases and J by 4 bases, with 18 bases between them. The TCR was taken from a man younger than 30 with HIV. This chain uses TRBV2 with TRBJ1-2, with TRBD1 as a possible D gene (5 bases). Sequenced here: unsorted PBMCs, sampled 0.1 years before starting antiretroviral therapy. The CDR3 DNA reads as TGTGCCAGCAGATCTGGGACGCATTCGAGCTATGGCTACACCTTC. Protein product: CASRSGTHSSYGYTF.